The next 25 T cell receptor beta chains were all read from a single sample in a study of T-cell memory formation after mild COVID-19. TCRdb processed the 5' RACE reads anew with MiXCR; each CDR3 protein has one entry. The table includes approximately 99,000 distinct CDR3 sequences, 15% to 20% detected once. The sequenced sample consisted of PBMCs or a T cell subset sorted from them (not recorded which). The receptors were gathered from a man aged 18 to 29 who had mild COVID-19 (a few samples of this study predate the infection). Cell type and time point are not known.

This clonotype was recorded at least ten times. This chain links TRBV7-9 with TRBJ2-1; D is unclear. CDR1 is SEHNR, CDR2 FQNEAQ, per germline (reference sequence). Deletions cut 5 bases from V and 10 bases from J, with 6 bases between. CDR3 length: 10 residues. CDR3 protein: CASSGREQFF. The DNA for the CDR3 is TGTGCCAGCAGCGGTAGGGAGCAGTTCTTC.

This sequence joins TRBV6-2 or TRBV6-3 and TRBJ1-5, with 8 bases fitting TRBD1. This CDR3 comprises 15 residues. The germline gives CDR1 MNHEY, CDR2 SVGEGT. V trimming: 5 bases; J trimming: 6 bases; junction bases outside the gene matches: 9. The CDR3 sequence is CASSVTGDGIQPQHF. The CDR3 nucleotides read TGTGCCAGCAGTGTGACAGGGGACGGCATTCAGCCCCAGCATTTT.

This clonotype occurred a few times. The genes are TRBV20-1 and TRBJ2-1, with D possibly TRBD1 on 6 matching bases. This CDR3 comprises 13 residues. Between the trimmed V and J ends, which lost 6 bases and 5 bases, there was a span of 14 bases. In germline, CDR1 is DFQATT, CDR2 SNEGSKA (reference sequence). The CDR3 region is CSARSGHHNEQFF. The CDR3 bases are TGCAGTGCCAGATCGGGACATCACAATGAGCAGTTCTTC.

The chain combines TRBV5-1 with TRBJ2-1, with D tentatively TRBD2 (6 bases). This CDR3 spans 14 amino acids. V gave up 4 bases and J gave up 4 bases, with 12 bases separating them. The germline V gene encodes CDR1 SGHRS and CDR2 YFSETQ. For the CDR3, the DNA is TGCGCCAGCAGCCCGGGGGACGGTTACAATGAGCAGTTCTTC. Amino acids: CASSPGDGYNEQFF.

The V and J genes are TRBV4-3 and TRBJ2-7; D might be TRBD1 or TRBD2, each matching 6 bases. Germline loops: CDR1 LGHNA, CDR2 YSLEER. The CDR3 loop spans 17 amino acids. V lost 0 bases and J 2 bases, leaving 17 bases between the germline ends. The DNA for the CDR3 is TGCGCCAGCAGCCAAGAGTCGGGGGACACGTCCGCCTACGAGCAGTACGTC. Protein sequence: CASSQESGDTSAYEQYV.

This chain uses TRBV6-5 with TRBJ2-1; D is unresolved. CDR3 length: 14 amino acids. Germline V gene sequence: CDR1 MNHEY, CDR2 SVGAGI. Trimming removed 5 bases from V and 12 bases from J, with 20 bases in between. CDR3 sequence: CASSRDSLSYSQFF. The CDR3 nucleotides are TGTGCCAGCAGTCGCGACTCGCTTTCCTACTCGCAGTTCTTC.

The chain uses TRBV18 and TRBJ2-5; D uncertain. Germline V gives CDR1 KGHSH, CDR2 LQKENI. This CDR3 is 13 amino acids long. The V end lost 4 bases, the J end lost 2 bases, and 8 bases lay between the germline ends. The CDR3 nucleotides read TGTGCCAGCTCACTCGGGTTTCAAGAGACCCAGTACTTC. Protein: CASSLGFQETQYF.

V is TRBV15 and J is TRBJ2-1; D is perhaps TRBD2 (5 bases). The V and J ends lost 0 bases and 13 bases respectively, with 19 bases between them. Germline assignment: CDR1 LNHNV and CDR2 YYDKDF (reference sequence). The CDR3 runs to 15 residues. The CDR3 loop is CATSRDPGKQETQFF. In nucleotides, the CDR3 is TGTGCCACCAGCAGAGATCCCGGGAAACAAGAGACCCAGTTCTTC.

This clonotype was detected ten times or more. The gene calls are TRBV12-3 or TRBV12-4 and TRBJ1-1, with D hard to call. V was clipped by 3 bases and J by 8 bases, with 13 bases between them. The CDR3 spans 13 residues. The CDR3 nucleotides are TGTGCCAGCAGTTTTAATTCAGGTTTAGAAGCTTTCTTT. It codes for CASSFNSGLEAFF.

This sequence joins TRBV12-3 or TRBV12-4 and TRBJ1-2, with a possible D match to TRBD1 (5 bases). V lost 8 bases and J 8 bases, leaving 15 bases between the germline ends. This CDR3 contains 12 residues. This CDR3 reads CASGREVGGYTF. Written as DNA, the CDR3 is TGTGCCAGCGGCAGGGAGGTCGGGGGCTACACCTTC.

The chain carries TRBV6-5 and TRBJ2-3, with TRBD2 matching 8 bases. CDR1 is MNHEY and CDR2 is SVGAGI in the germline V gene. The CDR3 length is 14 residues. J lost 0 bases, V lost 8 bases, and 4 bases had no gene match. The CDR3 region is CASSIAGSTDTQYF. CDR3 nucleotides: TGTGCCAGCTCGATAGCGGGGAGCACAGATACGCAGTATTTT.

This clonotype appeared a few times. CDR3 in DNA: TGTGCCAGTAGTATACATAGCGGGGTGCTCCGGGAGACCCAGTACTTC. Protein sequence: CASSIHSGVLRETQYF. The chain couples TRBV19 to TRBJ2-5; 8 nucleotides line up with TRBD2. The J segment lost 5 bases and the V segment lost 2 bases, leaving 10 bases of the junction unmatched. The CDR3 sequence is 16 residues long. The germline CDR1 and CDR2 sequences are LNHDA and SQIVND (reference sequence). Together with reference TRBV19 and TRBJ2-5, the CDR3 gives the full variable domain: DGGITQSPKYLFRKEGQNVTLSCEQNLNHDAMYWYRQDPGQGLRLIYYSQIVNDFQKGDIAEGYSVSREKKESFPLTVTSAQKNPTAFYLCASSIHSGVLRETQYFGPGTRLLVL.

In this sample, this clonotype turned up a few times. V usage is TRBV18 and J usage is TRBJ2-3; 9 bases fit TRBD2. The CDR3 sequence is 15 residues long. Germline V gives CDR1 KGHSH, CDR2 LQKENI. Germline trimming cut 2 bases from V and 2 bases from J; bases unmatched to any gene: 2. DNA for the CDR3: TGTGCCAGCTCACCAGCGGGGGGGGACACAGATACGCAGTATTTT. Translation gives CASSPAGGDTDTQYF.

This clonotype was seen only a few times. The rearrangement links TRBV3-1 to TRBJ2-5, with D maybe TRBD2 (5 bases). This CDR3 region has 13 residues. V was cut by 2 bases and J by 5 bases, with 9 bases left in between. In germline, CDR1 is LGHDT, CDR2 YNNKEL (reference sequence). CDR3 DNA: TGTGCCAGCAGCCAAACTAGGGAGGAGACCCAGTACTTC. Translated: CASSQTREETQYF.

This clonotype has ten or more counts. V gene TRBV7-9 combines with J gene TRBJ2-1, with TRBD1 matching 8 bases. The length of the CDR3 is 16 residues. V was pared by 3 bases and J by 5 bases, with 9 bases of the junction left unmatched. Germline V gene data show CDR1 as SEHNR and CDR2 as FQNEAQ (reference sequence). The CDR3 loop reads CASSFGTGPFHNEQFF. The CDR3 nucleotides read TGTGCCAGCAGCTTCGGGACAGGACCCTTTCACAATGAGCAGTTCTTC.

This clonotype was detected many times. The CDR3 spells CASSVTGILYEQYV. The CDR3 coding sequence is TGTGCCAGCAGTGTTACAGGGATTCTCTACGAGCAGTACGTC. This chain joins TRBV6-1 and TRBJ2-7; the D gene is possibly TRBD1 (6 bases). CDR1 is MNHNS, CDR2 SASEGT, per germline. Trimming removed 4 bases at V and 3 bases at J, with 13 bases between. The CDR3 is 14 amino acids.

This clonotype was counted only a few times. The chain carries TRBV27 and TRBJ2-7; D is ambiguous. This CDR3 spans 11 amino acids. From germline, CDR1 is MNHEY and CDR2 SMNVEV (reference sequence). Trimming removed 0 bases at V and 10 bases at J, with 7 bases between. The CDR3 coding sequence is TGTGCCAGCAGTTTATCCTGTTCACAGTACGTC. It codes for CASSLSCSQYV.

The chain combines TRBV18 with TRBJ2-3; TRBD2 matches at 8 bases. Looked up from germline, CDR1 is KGHSH and CDR2 is LQKENI. This CDR3 has 15 amino acids. With 2 bases clipped from V and 5 bases from J, the junction kept 6 bases outside the gene matches. The DNA for the CDR3 is TGTGCCAGCTCACCAGCAGCGGGGGTTGGAGATACGCAGTATTTT. Translation gives CASSPAAGVGDTQYF. Based on the CDR3 plus reference TRBV18 and TRBJ2-3, the full variable domain is NAGVMQNPRHLVRRRGQEARLRCSPMKGHSHVYWYRQLPEEGLKFMVYLQKENIIDESGMPKERFSAEFPKEGPSILRIQQVVRGDSAAYFCASSPAAGVGDTQYFGPGTRLTVL.

This clonotype has only a few counts. The chain couples TRBV7-6 to TRBJ1-4; maybe TRBD1 (6 bases). Deletions cut 2 bases from V and 5 bases from J, with 15 bases between. There are 16 residues in the CDR3. Germline CDR1 SGHVS, CDR2 FNYEAQ. The CDR3 sequence: CASSLSQGPSNEKLFF. The CDR3 DNA is TGTGCCAGCAGCTTATCACAGGGTCCTTCAAATGAAAAACTGTTTTTT.

The chain joins TRBV7-3 to TRBJ1-6; D possibly corresponds to TRBD1 (5 bases). The V end lost 2 bases, the J end lost 7 bases, and 6 bases lay between the germline ends. From germline, CDR1 is SGHTA and CDR2 FQGTGA. The CDR3 covers 13 residues. The CDR3 reads CASSLGGNSPLHF. The CDR3 region has the DNA TGTGCCAGCAGCTTAGGGGGGAATTCACCCCTCCACTTT.

This clonotype occurred a few times. The chain is built from TRBV5-1 and TRBJ1-2; D gene ambiguous. The CDR3 length is 14 residues. The V end was cut by 0 bases, the J end by 7 bases, with 13 bases between. In germline, CDR1 is SGHRS, CDR2 YFSETQ. The CDR3 spells CASSLANGGAGYTF. Written as DNA, the CDR3 is TGCGCCAGCAGCTTGGCCAATGGAGGAGCTGGCTACACCTTC.

This clonotype has a count of ten or more. This sequence joins TRBV5-1 and TRBJ2-1; D gene unclear. The length of the CDR3 is 13 residues. The V gene's germline CDR1 is SGHRS and CDR2 YFSETQ. Trimming took 0 bases from V and 4 from J, leaving 5 bases between them. The CDR3 spells CASSLDGYNEQFF. Here the CDR3 DNA reads TGCGCCAGCAGCTTGGACGGGTACAATGAGCAGTTCTTC.

This chain joins TRBV4-3 and TRBJ1-1; D is unclear. The CDR3 contains 14 residues. The germline gives CDR1 LGHNA, CDR2 YSLEER. V lost 2 bases, J lost 11 bases, and 18 bases lay in between. The CDR3 region is CASSQSRVPVGAFF. The CDR3 DNA follows: TGCGCCAGCAGCCAATCCCGGGTACCTGTAGGGGCTTTCTTT.

The V and J genes are TRBV20-1 and TRBJ1-2, with unresolved D. CDR1 DFQATT and CDR2 SNEGSKA come from the germline V gene (reference sequence). V lost 2 bases to trimming and J lost 1 base, with 8 bases between them. The CDR3 totals 13 residues. The CDR3 loop reads CSARLANNYGYTF. In DNA form, the CDR3 reads TGCAGTGCTAGACTGGCCAATAACTATGGCTACACCTTC.

This clonotype appeared a few times. This chain connects TRBV7-9 to TRBJ1-2, with 7 bases matching TRBD1. Germline assignment: CDR1 SEHNR and CDR2 FQNEAQ (reference sequence). This CDR3 has 15 residues. J gave up 0 bases and V 3 bases, and 4 bases lay outside the gene matches. The chain's CDR3 is CASSFSGTANYGYTF. The CDR3 bases are TGTGCCAGCAGCTTCTCCGGGACAGCTAACTATGGCTACACCTTC.